This entry describes one T cell receptor (beta chain). The antigen it recognizes is unknown. Per-base qualities were not stored, and no clone one base away is much larger. These data originate in a study of T cell responses to AZD1222 COVID-19 vaccine (dated by TCRdb to about 2021). Context from the whole study: AZD1222 recipients whose second dose came at about 4 weeks and those whose second dose came at about 12 weeks were combined into one group, since spike-specific TCR depth and breadth did not differ between the two schedules. TCR sequencing covered roughly 230 trial participants: 200 to 220 given two doses of AZD1222 and about 26 given two doses of MenACWY control vaccine. Enrollment into the trials was organized by age into subgroups of 18-55, 56-69 and 70-plus years, and those subgroups contained about 150, 27 and 61 TCR-sequenced participants, respectively.

The CDR3 regions of human TCRbeta chains were subjected to immunosequencing. Per the authors' processing: Repertoire TCRs were matched against a reference library of SARS-CoV-2-specific TCRs generated with the MIRA antigen-specificity platform. Breadth was defined as the fraction of unique TCRs that were SARS-CoV-2-associated. Depth was defined as the fraction of total T cells that were SARS-CoV-2-associated. Using the MIRA data, every spike-specific TCR was mapped to the spike region that the TCR reacted to and assigned to either a CD4 or a CD8 class. Log10-transformed breadth and depth values were compared by one-way ANOVA with Sidak's multiple comparisons tests. The source is immuneACCESS, and TCRdb retained only in-frame sequences with V and J called. Part of the clones is not carried over; for the studies checked, unresolved V genes explain less than half of this, and the remainder is unexplained. V and J calls and clone size come straight from that table; D and trimming were deduced from the DNA. In all, the sample holds 85,000 or so clones, and 80% to 90% of those were seen once. The top ten clonotypes cover over 5.5% of the sample.

The germline V gene (reference sequence) provides CDR1 SEHNR and CDR2 FQNEAQ. Cut back by 1 base and 0 bases, the V and J ends lie 9 bases apart. Counted from cysteine to phenylalanine, this CDR3 has 15 amino acids. The sequence is cut down to CDR3 DNA, 45 bases in frame from base 1. Overall results and qualifications from the work: Only a handful of AZD1222 recipients were SARS-CoV-2 seropositive at baseline, limiting conclusions about previously exposed vaccinees. After two AZD1222 doses, spike-specific TCR breadth and depth were significantly higher than at day 0 and than in MenACWY recipients. The 56-69-year group was small, and its depth increase did not reach significance, likely because of low power. The vaccine-associated CD4 TCRs covered the entire spike protein, and the dominant responses fell in regions 160-218 and 743-854. Reportedly, close to half of the unique spike-specific TCRs recognized epitopes lying outside the regions that are mutated in the B.1.351 and B.1.1.7 variants. Participants were mostly white British and included more females than males, and it was suggested by the authors that clonal diversity may have been underestimated. Because no day 14 peak-response samples were available, the repertoires could be characterized only after the peak T cell response.

In light of the paper, this sample's time point label describes: baseline before first vaccination. Samples from vaccinated people were obtained from the UK trials COV001 and COV002, which included a single-blind randomized controlled phase 2/3 trial of AZD1222 (ChAdOx1 nCoV-19) in healthy adults. Trial participant PBMC samples were collected at day 0 and day 28 after the second dose for TCRbeta chain sequencing. The chain employs TRBV7-9 and TRBJ2-5; possibly the D gene is TRBD1, per 5 matching bases. The source was peripheral blood, collected on day 0 of AZD1222 vaccination. This receptor was identified in an adult in good health. The CDR3 reads as follows: CASSLGGTYQETQYF. Here is the DNA: TGTGCCAGCAGCTTAGGGGGCACGTACCAAGAGACCCAGTACTTC. Outside the CDR3, residues come from the reference TRBV7-9 and TRBJ2-5 proteins, so the full variable domain is: DTGVSQNPRHKITKRGQNVTFRCDPISEHNRLYWYRQTLGQGPEFLTYFQNEAQLEKSRLLSDRFSAERPKGSFSTLEIQRTEQGDSAMYLCASSLGGTYQETQYFGPGTRLLVL.